A single sample is the source of the 24 T cell receptor beta chains below, sequenced in a study of blood T cell repertoires in COVID-19. The assay was immunoSEQ multiplex PCR, and TCRdb's table has in-frame clones only and misses some. The data hold 150,000 to 200,000 clones, with about 72% observed a single time. The sample comprised PBMCs or T cells enriched from blood (not recorded which). These receptor sequences come from a woman aged 45 to 65 who had recovered from COVID-19.

The chain combines TRBV27 with TRBJ2-1; 10 nucleotides agree with TRBD1. The V segment lost 7 bases and the J segment 8 bases; nucleotides outside the gene matches: 5. The CDR3 runs 13 residues. Looked up from germline, CDR1 is MNHEY and CDR2 is SMNVEV (reference sequence). CDR3 DNA sequence: TGTGCCAGCATTCGACAGGGGGCCTATGAGCAGTTCTTC. Protein sequence: CASIRQGAYEQFF.

The J gene is TRBJ1-5, the V gene TRBV6-2 or TRBV6-3; D possibly corresponds to TRBD1 (6 bases). This CDR3 has 14 residues. Trimming removed 6 bases at V and 4 bases at J, with 13 bases between. The germline gives CDR1 MNHEY, CDR2 SVGEGT. CDR3 residues: CASSGIQGNQPQHF. The CDR3 bases are TGTGCCAGCAGCGGGATACAGGGTAATCAGCCCCAGCATTTT.

The genes are TRBV11-1 and TRBJ2-2; tentative D call: TRBD2 (6 bases). The germline V gene has CDR1 SGHAT and CDR2 FQDESV (reference sequence). This CDR3 spans 16 amino acids. The V gene lost 5 bases and the J gene lost 4 bases, with 17 bases spanning the gap. The CDR3 DNA reads TGTGCCAGCAGCCTAAACTTAGCGGACCCCACCGGGGAGCTGTTTTTT. This gives the protein CASSLNLADPTGELFF.

The CDR3 sequence: CASSLTPSLGGLDAGELFF. CDR3 sequence (DNA): TGTGCCAGCAGTTTAACTCCCTCCTTAGGAGGACTAGACGCCGGGGAGCTGTTTTTT. The chain carries TRBV28 and TRBJ2-2; 7 nucleotides align to TRBD2. The CDR3 runs 19 residues. Germline CDR1 and CDR2: MDHEN and SYDVKM. The V segment lost 2 bases and the J segment 6 bases; nucleotides outside the gene matches: 18.

V gene TRBV5-4 combines with J gene TRBJ1-3; D gene unclear. Trimming left V 1 base short and J 3 bases short, with 8 bases between. Germline-derived CDR1 and CDR2 are SGHNT and YYREEE (reference sequence). The CDR3 consists of 14 residues. This CDR3 reads CASSLFGVGNTIYF. The CDR3 nucleotides read TGTGCCAGCAGCTTGTTCGGGGTTGGAAACACCATATATTTT.

This rearrangement joins TRBV9 to TRBJ2-1, with 8 positions matching TRBD2. Germline V gene sequence: CDR1 SGDLS, CDR2 YYNGEE. CDR3 length: 14 residues. J lost 13 bases, V lost 0 bases, and 9 bases had no gene match. DNA of the CDR3: TGTGCCAGCAGCGTAGCTGGGCGGGAGGTGGAACAGTTCTTC. Translation gives CASSVAGREVEQFF.

J is TRBJ2-5 and V is TRBV12-3 or TRBV12-4; tentatively, D is TRBD2 (6 bases). V lost 3 bases and J 5 bases, leaving 10 bases between the germline ends. The CDR3 is made up of 13 amino acids. In nucleotides, the CDR3 is TGTGCCAGCAGTTTTTATCGGGGGGAGACCCAGTACTTC. Encoded protein: CASSFYRGETQYF.

This clone was found a few times. This sequence joins TRBV4-2 and TRBJ1-2; 7 nucleotides agree with TRBD1. This CDR3 contains 16 residues. V gave up 9 bases and J gave up 3 bases; unmatched junction bases: 16. Looked up from germline, CDR1 is LGHNA and CDR2 is YNFKEQ. CDR3 in amino acids: CASILHPGGNDYGYTF. Written as DNA, the CDR3 is TGTGCCAGTATACTTCATCCAGGGGGGAATGACTATGGCTACACCTTC.

This clone appeared a few times. V is TRBV4-2 and J is TRBJ1-3; TRBD1 matches 8 bases. In germline, CDR1 is LGHNA, CDR2 YNFKEQ. The CDR3 consists of 18 residues. V was pared by 4 bases and J by 4 bases, with 15 bases of the junction left unmatched. The CDR3 loop reads CASSPAGQGALLGNTIYF. The CDR3 nucleotides are TGTGCCAGCAGCCCTGCGGGTCAGGGGGCACTCCTCGGAAACACCATATATTTT.

V is TRBV19 and J is TRBJ2-1; D not resolved. Germline-derived CDR1 and CDR2 are LNHDA and SQIVND (reference sequence). Between the trimmed V and J ends, which lost 5 bases and 9 bases, there was a span of 20 bases. The CDR3 has 15 residues. The CDR3 DNA is TGTGCCAGTAGTCGAACGAGAGAAGAATTAAGTGAGCAGTTCTTC. It translates to CASSRTREELSEQFF. The entire variable domain, with the rest obtained from reference TRBV19 and TRBJ2-1, is as follows: DGGITQSPKYLFRKEGQNVTLSCEQNLNHDAMYWYRQDPGQGLRLIYYSQIVNDFQKGDIAEGYSVSREKKESFPLTVTSAQKNPTAFYLCASSRTREELSEQFFGPGTRLTVL.

This chain joins TRBV19 and TRBJ1-6, with 8 bases that match TRBD1. CDR3 size: 14 residues. V gave up 6 bases and J gave up 5 bases; unmatched junction bases: 3. The germline CDR1 and CDR2 sequences are LNHDA and SQIVND (reference sequence). The CDR3 region is CASRGQANNSPLHF. CDR3 nucleotide sequence: TGTGCCAGTAGGGGACAGGCCAATAATTCACCCCTCCACTTT.

Comments on this clone: Other DNA sequences within the sample encode an identical CDR3. V is TRBV7-3 and J is TRBJ2-1; TRBD2 aligns across 8 bases. V shed 0 bases, J shed 8 bases, and the junction held 3 bases outside the gene matches. This CDR3 is built from 14 residues. Germline-derived CDR1 and CDR2 are SGHTA and FQGTGA. The CDR3 here is CASSLTSGSDEQFF. The CDR3 region has the DNA TGTGCCAGCAGCTTAACCAGCGGGAGTGATGAGCAGTTCTTC. Looking up the rest from reference TRBV7-3 and TRBJ2-1 gives the full variable domain: GAGVSQTPSNKVTEKGKYVELRCDPISGHTALYWYRQSLGQGPEFLIYFQGTGAADDSGLPNDRFFAVRPEGSVSTLKIQRTERGDSAVYLCASSLTSGSDEQFFGPGTRLTVL.

The chain carries TRBV30 and TRBJ2-1; tentative D call: TRBD1 (6 bases). CDR3 length equals 16 residues. The germline V gene encodes CDR1 GTSNPN and CDR2 SVGIG (reference sequence). Deletions cut 5 bases from V and 3 bases from J, with 20 bases between. As DNA, the CDR3 is TGTGCCTGGTCCTCAGACAGGAGCGGTTTCTACAATGAGCAGTTCTTC. It encodes CAWSSDRSGFYNEQFF.

The chain links TRBV5-6 to TRBJ2-7; 12 bases agree with TRBD2. The CDR3 length is 16 residues. The V segment lost 3 bases and the J segment 7 bases; nucleotides outside the gene matches: 11. In germline, CDR1 is SGHDT, CDR2 YYEEEE. CDR3 sequence reads: CASSSGLAGRRWEQYF. The DNA for the CDR3 is TGTGCCAGCAGCTCCGGACTAGCGGGGCGAAGGTGGGAGCAGTACTTC.

This clone has only a few counts. The CDR3, as DNA: TGTGCCAGCAGTACCGGGGGACAGAACTATGGCTACACCTTC. It specifies CASSTGGQNYGYTF. The V and J genes are TRBV28 and TRBJ1-2; TRBD1 agrees at 7 bases. The J segment lost 2 bases and the V segment lost 5 bases, leaving 5 bases of the junction unmatched. Germline-derived CDR1 and CDR2 are MDHEN and SYDVKM. This CDR3 has 14 amino acids.

This chain uses TRBV3-1 (or the pseudogene TRBV3-2) with TRBJ2-7; 10 nucleotides align to TRBD1. J lost 6 bases, V lost 4 bases, and 15 bases had no gene match. Germline V lookup: CDR1 LGHDT, CDR2 YNNKEL (reference sequence). The CDR3 loop spans 17 amino acids. The CDR3 loop reads CASSRGTGDLAGGEQYF. Written as DNA, the CDR3 is TGTGCCAGCAGCCGCGGGACAGGGGACTTGGCGGGGGGCGAGCAGTACTTC.

The chain joins TRBV4-1 to TRBJ2-7, with D tentatively TRBD2 (5 bases). The length of the CDR3 is 14 residues. From germline, CDR1 is MGHRA and CDR2 YSYEKL. V gave up 0 bases and J gave up 9 bases, with 15 bases separating them. In DNA, the CDR3 is TGCGCCAGCAGCCAAGACTTGACGGGCAGCGGGCAGTACTTC. The encoded protein is CASSQDLTGSGQYF.

The chain joins TRBV7-7 to TRBJ2-5; possible D gene TRBD1, 6 bases. The germline V and J ends were trimmed by 1 base and 5 bases, with 8 bases remaining between them. Looked up from germline, CDR1 is SSHAT and CDR2 is FNYEAQ (reference sequence). The CDR3 contains 13 residues. CDR3 residues: CASSLGQGETQYF. CDR3 DNA: TGTGCCAGCAGCTTAGGCCAGGGGGAGACCCAGTACTTC.

The V call is TRBV6-5, the J call TRBJ1-1, with D possibly being TRBD1 (6 bases). Trimming removed 6 bases at V and 5 bases at J, with 13 bases between. Germline V CDR1 and CDR2: MNHEY, SVGAGI. The CDR3 is made up of 13 amino acids. The CDR3 coding sequence is TGTGCCAGCAGAATAAAGGGGGGGACTGAAGCTTTCTTT. Its translation: CASRIKGGTEAFF.

The V gene is TRBV5-1, the J gene TRBJ1-1; TRBD1 agrees at 8 bases. CDR3 length: 15 amino acids. Trimming at V came to 4 bases and at J to 3 bases, leaving 8 bases not matched to a gene. Germline V lookup: CDR1 SGHRS, CDR2 YFSETQ. CDR3 sequence (DNA): TGCGCCAGCAGCAAGGGACAGGTCGGGGACACTGAAGCTTTCTTT. Translation: CASSKGQVGDTEAFF. The variable domain in full, completed from reference TRBV5-1 and TRBJ1-1, reads KAGVTQTPRYLIKTRGQQVTLSCSPISGHRSVSWYQQTPGQGLQFLFEYFSETQRNKGNFPGRFSGRQFSNSRSEMNVSTLELGDSALYLCASSKGQVGDTEAFFGQGTRLTVV.

The chain employs TRBV27 and TRBJ1-4; D is undetermined. Per germline, CDR1 MNHEY and CDR2 SMNVEV (reference sequence). The V end was cut by 11 bases, the J end by 3 bases, with 13 bases between. The CDR3 runs 13 residues. In DNA, the CDR3 is TGTGCCTCTCGCGTCGGGGCTAATGAAAAACTGTTTTTT. It encodes CASRVGANEKLFF.

The V gene is TRBV15, the J gene TRBJ2-2; 12 bases fit TRBD2. From germline, CDR1 is LNHNV and CDR2 YYDKDF (reference sequence). J gave up 0 bases and V 6 bases, and 14 bases lay outside the gene matches. CDR3 length: 20 residues. The CDR3 sequence is CATSAASGRAARANTGELFF. CDR3 sequence (DNA): TGTGCCACCAGTGCCGCTAGCGGGAGGGCCGCCCGGGCGAACACCGGGGAGCTGTTTTTT.

V gene TRBV7-2 combines with J gene TRBJ2-1; 7 bases fit TRBD1. The CDR3 is 15 amino acids. Germline lookup yields CDR1 SGHTA and CDR2 FQGNSA. The ends lost 5 bases at V and 7 bases at J; junction bases unmatched: 11. For the CDR3, the DNA is TGTGCCAGCAGCAGCACCGGGACAGCATTAAATGAGCAGTTCTTC. This sequence encodes CASSSTGTALNEQFF. The full variable domain, with the rest looked up from reference TRBV7-2 and TRBJ2-1, is GAGVSQSPSNKVTEKGKDVELRCDPISGHTALYWYRQSLGQGLEFLIYFQGNSAPDKSGLPSDRFSAERTGGSVSTLTIQRTQQEDSAVYLCASSSTGTALNEQFFGPGTRLTVL.

The chain uses TRBV5-5 and TRBJ2-3; TRBD2 aligns across 14 bases. The germline V gene has CDR1 SGHKS and CDR2 YYEKEE (reference sequence). V lost 4 bases to trimming and J lost 5 bases; unmatched junction nucleotides: 3. The CDR3 has 15 amino acids. The CDR3 loop is CASSLGLAGGDTQYF. CDR3 DNA: TGTGCCAGCAGCCTCGGACTAGCGGGGGGAGATACGCAGTATTTT.